This T cell receptor (beta chain) came from a study of cytomegalovirus exposure and HLA in healthy donors. Repertoires were generated with immunoSEQ multiplex PCR, while TCRdb's copy carries only in-frame clones and drops some. The sample records tens of thousands of clones, roughly nine tenths being singletons. The CDR3 loop spans 16 amino acids. CDR1 is MNHEY and CDR2 is SVGAGI in the germline V gene. V was pared by 2 bases and J by 5 bases, with 9 bases of the junction left unmatched. Sequencing input: PBMCs. The V and J genes are TRBV6-5 and TRBJ1-1; 9 bases map to TRBD1. This clonotype was sampled from a young man in good health and CMV-seronegative. CDR3 nucleotides: TGTGCCAGCAGTTACGAAACAGGGGGCGCAAGGACTGAAGCTTTCTTT. It yields the protein CASSYETGGARTEAFF.